This T cell receptor (beta chain) originates from a study of cytomegalovirus exposure and HLA in healthy donors. At the level of the study: Genotyping of more than 300 donors showed that approximately 83% belonged to the Caucasian-associated ancestry cluster. General study results and limits: Excluded: some indistinguishable V segments such as TRBV6-2 and TRBV6-3.

Primers for the PCR totalled 60 Vbeta and 13 Jbeta. TCRdb keeps only in-frame clones here, not all; method: immunoSEQ multiplex PCR. The sample has more than 200,000 clones; nearly 80% are singletons. Points on this clone: Its target is not known.

These donors counted as nominally healthy when sampled, but unrecorded immune exposures were likely. Trimming stripped 4 bases from V and 0 bases from J, with 8 bases between. The CDR3 length is 13 residues. Germline V gene sequence: CDR1 SGHDT, CDR2 YYEEEE. This sequence was found in a male donor in good health and CMV-seronegative. Sequencing was performed on PBMCs. The V call is TRBV5-6, the J call TRBJ2-7, with D unresolved. The CDR3 DNA follows: TGTGCCAGCAGCCCCGACACCTCCTACGAGCAGTACTTC. Its translation is CASSPDTSYEQYF.